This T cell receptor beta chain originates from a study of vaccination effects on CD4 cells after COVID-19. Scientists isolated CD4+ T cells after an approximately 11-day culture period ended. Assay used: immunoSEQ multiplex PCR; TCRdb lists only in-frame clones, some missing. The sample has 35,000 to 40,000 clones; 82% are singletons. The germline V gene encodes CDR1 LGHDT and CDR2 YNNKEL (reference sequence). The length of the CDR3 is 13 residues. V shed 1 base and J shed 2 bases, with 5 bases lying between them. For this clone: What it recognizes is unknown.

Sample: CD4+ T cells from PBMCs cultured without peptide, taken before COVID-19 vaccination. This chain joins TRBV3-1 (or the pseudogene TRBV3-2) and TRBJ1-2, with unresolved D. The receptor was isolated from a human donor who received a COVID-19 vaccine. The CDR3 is CASSQVINYGYTF. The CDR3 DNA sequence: TGTGCCAGCAGCCAAGTCATAAACTATGGCTACACCTTC.